This TCR beta chain came from a study of T cells after yellow fever vaccination. Details on this clonotype: What it binds is unknown.

The length of the CDR3 is 15 residues. With V trimmed by 6 bases and J by 4 bases, 11 bases remained unmatched. In making TCR cDNA, 5'RACE template switching added a universal primer site and UMIs to it. TCRdb re-called the 5' RACE reads with MiXCR, one entry per CDR3 protein. Among approximately 70,000 distinct CDR3 sequences, 6.5% were seen once, and the ten largest hold 30% to 45%. Study outcomes and limitations: The CD4 compartment and the CD8 compartment contained a small share of clonotypes in common. Within FACS-sorted repertoires, abundant clonotypes contaminating from the bulk population could be present. Though weaker, the secondary response peaked faster, on day 5 versus 15.

Here the sequenced sample was CD8+ T cells sorted from PBMCs, taken about 41 days after the first yellow fever vaccination. The V call is TRBV12-3 or TRBV12-4, the J call TRBJ1-1; 7 bases are shared with TRBD1. This sequence originates from a man aged 18-30 years who received the YFV17D yellow fever vaccine. CDR3 DNA sequence: TGTGCCAGCAGCCCCATACAGGGGAGCTTCACTGAAGCTTTCTTT. It yields the protein CASSPIQGSFTEAFF.